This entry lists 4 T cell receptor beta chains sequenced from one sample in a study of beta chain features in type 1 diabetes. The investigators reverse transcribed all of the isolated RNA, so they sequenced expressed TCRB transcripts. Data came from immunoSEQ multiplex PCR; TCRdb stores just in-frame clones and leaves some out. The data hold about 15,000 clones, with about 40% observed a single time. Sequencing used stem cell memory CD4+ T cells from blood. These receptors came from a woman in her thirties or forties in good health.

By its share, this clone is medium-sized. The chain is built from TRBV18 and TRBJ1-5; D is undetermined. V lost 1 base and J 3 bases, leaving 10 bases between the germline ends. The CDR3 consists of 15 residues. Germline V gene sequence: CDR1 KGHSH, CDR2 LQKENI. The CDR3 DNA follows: TGTGCCAGCTCACCACGCAGCGGGGTCAATCAGCCCCAGCATTTT. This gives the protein CASSPRSGVNQPQHF.

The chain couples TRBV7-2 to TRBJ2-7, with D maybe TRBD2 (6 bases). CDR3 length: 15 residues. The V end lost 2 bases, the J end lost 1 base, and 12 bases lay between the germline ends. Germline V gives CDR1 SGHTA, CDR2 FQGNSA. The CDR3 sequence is CASSLLGTQSYEQYF. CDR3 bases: TGTGCCAGCAGCTTACTGGGGACTCAATCCTACGAGCAGTACTTC.

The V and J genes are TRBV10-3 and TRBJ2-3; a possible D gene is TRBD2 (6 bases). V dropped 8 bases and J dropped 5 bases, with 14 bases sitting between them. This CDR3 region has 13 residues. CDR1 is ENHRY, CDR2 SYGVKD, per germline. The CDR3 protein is CAIQAGRGDTQYF. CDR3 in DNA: TGTGCCATCCAGGCAGGGCGGGGAGATACGCAGTATTTT.

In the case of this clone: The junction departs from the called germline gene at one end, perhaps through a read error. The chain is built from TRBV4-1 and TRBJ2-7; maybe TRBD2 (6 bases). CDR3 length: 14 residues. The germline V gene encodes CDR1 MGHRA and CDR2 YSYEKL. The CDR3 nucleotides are TGTGCCAGCAGCCAAGGGACTCTATTCTACGAGCAGTACTTC. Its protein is CASSQGTLFYEQYF.